This TCR beta chain was identified in a study of post-analysis software for immune sequencing data. Study-level results: A few TRBV segments were significantly more frequent in patients than in controls. TRBV5-6, TRBV5-1 and TRBV20-1 were among these segments. Significantly lower normalized Chao1 diversity was found in patients with multiple sclerosis relative to controls.

Germline CDR1 is DFQATT and CDR2 is SNEGSKA (reference sequence). The CDR3 loop spans 14 amino acids. On this clonotype itself: Its specificity is not known. This may come from a read error, since a much larger clone is one base off.

Unique molecular identifiers were carried by the TCR beta cDNA libraries. TCRdb ran MiXCR on the PCR reads and lists one entry per CDR3 protein. The sample consists of about half a million distinct CDR3 sequences, 34% of them appearing once. The sequenced sample was blood. This sequence originates from a girl under 18 with multiple sclerosis. The V call is TRBV20-1, the J call TRBJ2-3; 11 bases map to TRBD1. CDR3 sequence (DNA): TGCAGTGTGAACCCGGGACAGGGGGGCGATACGCAGGATTTT. Translating gives CSVNPGQGGDTQDF.